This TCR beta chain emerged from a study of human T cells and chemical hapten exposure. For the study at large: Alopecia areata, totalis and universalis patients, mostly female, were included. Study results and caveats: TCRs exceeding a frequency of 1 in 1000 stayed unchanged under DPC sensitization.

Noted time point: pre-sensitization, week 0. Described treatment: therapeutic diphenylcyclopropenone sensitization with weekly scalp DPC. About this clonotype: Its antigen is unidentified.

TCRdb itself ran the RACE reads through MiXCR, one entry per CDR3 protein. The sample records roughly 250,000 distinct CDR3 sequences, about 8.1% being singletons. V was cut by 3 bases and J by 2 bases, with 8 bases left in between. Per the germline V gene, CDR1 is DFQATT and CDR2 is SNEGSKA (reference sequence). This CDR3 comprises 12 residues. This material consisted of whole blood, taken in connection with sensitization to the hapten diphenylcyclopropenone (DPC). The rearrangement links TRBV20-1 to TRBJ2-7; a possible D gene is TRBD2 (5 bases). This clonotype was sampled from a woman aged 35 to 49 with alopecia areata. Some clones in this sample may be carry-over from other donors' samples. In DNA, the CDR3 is TGCAGTGCTAGCAGCGGAACCTACGAGCAGTACTTC. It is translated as CSASSGTYEQYF.